This T cell receptor beta chain was obtained from a study of PD-1 blockade in classical Hodgkin lymphoma. The time point here: cycle 4 day 1 (C4D1), after six to seven weeks of nivolumab. Each patient experienced a relapse that followed autologous stem cell transplantation, and brentuximab vedotin exposure varied. General study results and limits: Complete responders entered with baseline diversity on par with newly diagnosed patients, the results showed.

As for this clone: Its antigen is unidentified.

The method was immunoSEQ multiplex PCR; TCRdb's version includes in-frame clones alone and lacks a portion of them. The table shows under 25,000 clones, with 81% occurring only once. CDR3 length: 15 amino acids. The ends were cut back, 5 bases at V and 1 base at J, with 9 bases in the middle. Germline loops: CDR1 LNHDA, CDR2 SQIVND (reference sequence). The sample was peripheral blood mononuclear cells (PBMCs), taken before the fourth cycle of nivolumab. This sequence joins TRBV19 and TRBJ2-6; the D gene is possibly TRBD2 (6 bases). The receptor's source is a human donor with classical Hodgkin lymphoma. CDR3 nucleotide sequence: TGTGCCAGTAGTGAGGGACTGTCTGGGGCCAACGTCCTGACTTTC. Protein: CASSEGLSGANVLTF. Supplemented by reference TRBV19 and TRBJ2-6, the full variable domain reads DGGITQSPKYLFRKEGQNVTLSCEQNLNHDAMYWYRQDPGQGLRLIYYSQIVNDFQKGDIAEGYSVSREKKESFPLTVTSAQKNPTAFYLCASSEGLSGANVLTFGAGSRLTVL.